What follows are 9 T cell receptor beta chains derived from one specimen sequenced in a study of blood T cell repertoires in COVID-19. The table came from immunoSEQ multiplex PCR; TCRdb's copy has only in-frame clones and leaves some out. The table has fewer than 110,000 clones, around 84% seen once; the top ten hold around 2%. The specimen sequenced was peripheral blood. All receptors come from a woman in her seventies with active or convalescent COVID-19.

J is TRBJ2-1 and V is TRBV11-3; TRBD2 agrees at 13 bases. Trimming took 3 bases from V and 7 from J; bases not matched to a gene: 9. This CDR3 has 17 residues. Germline CDR1 and CDR2: SGHNT and YENEEA. In nucleotides, the CDR3 is TGTGCCAGCAGCTTGAGACTAGCGGGAGGTGGTTGGAATGAGCAGTTCTTC. It encodes CASSLRLAGGGWNEQFF.

This chain joins TRBV10-1 and TRBJ1-5; tentatively, D is TRBD1 (6 bases). V lost 7 bases to trimming and J lost 2 bases, with 24 bases between them. This CDR3 comprises 18 residues. Germline V gives CDR1 WNHNN, CDR2 SYGVQD (reference sequence). The CDR3, as DNA: TGCGCCAGCATGGAGTGGGCAGGGGATATGTCTGGCAATCAGCCCCAGCATTTT. Its translation is CASMEWAGDMSGNQPQHF.

This chain connects TRBV24-1 to TRBJ2-1, with D perhaps TRBD1 (5 bases). This CDR3 is 14 amino acids long. Trimming shortened V by 6 bases and J by 1 base, and 9 bases separated the two germline ends. Germline-derived CDR1 and CDR2 are KGHDR and SFDVKD. The CDR3 here is CATSNRNSYNEQFF. In nucleotides, the CDR3 is TGTGCCACCAGTAACAGGAATTCCTACAATGAGCAGTTCTTC.

The V and J genes are TRBV21-1 and TRBJ1-1; whether TRBD1, the table's D call, matches the DNA was not checked. TRBV21-1 is given as a pseudogene. The CDR3 length is 15 residues. The CDR3 coding sequence is TGTGCCAGCAGTTGGACAGGGGGAATGAACACTGAAGCTTTCTTT. It yields the protein CASSWTGGMNTEAFF.

This chain links TRBV15 with TRBJ1-3; a possible D gene is TRBD1 (6 bases). Between the trimmed V and J ends, which lost 5 bases and 2 bases, there was a span of 13 bases. The CDR3 contains 15 residues. CDR1 LNHNV and CDR2 YYDKDF come from the germline V gene (reference sequence). The CDR3 sequence: CATSRRQGTGNTIYF. In DNA form, the CDR3 reads TGTGCCACCAGCCGAAGGCAGGGGACTGGAAACACCATATATTTT.

This rearrangement joins TRBV4-1 to TRBJ2-7; TRBD2 is a possible D gene (5 bases). V was trimmed by 2 bases and J by 12 bases, leaving 14 bases between them. CDR1 and CDR2 from the germline V gene are MGHRA and YSYEKL. The CDR3 consists of 12 residues. The CDR3 DNA reads as TGCGCCAGCAGCCAACGCTGGCTAGGACTGTACTTC. The encoded protein is CASSQRWLGLYF.

The V call is TRBV5-1, the J call TRBJ2-7; TRBD1 agrees at 7 bases. Germline CDR1 and CDR2: SGHRS and YFSETQ. The V segment lost 4 bases and the J segment 3 bases; nucleotides outside the gene matches: 7. The CDR3 extends over 14 amino acids. The CDR3 loop is CASSPYRQGYEQYF. Written as DNA, the CDR3 is TGCGCCAGCAGCCCCTATCGACAGGGCTACGAGCAGTACTTC.

In its sample, this clone was seen a few times. CDR3 coding DNA: TGTGCCACCAGTGATGGTGACAGGGGGGACACCGGGGAGCTGTTTTTT. It is translated as CATSDGDRGDTGELFF. The V call is TRBV24-1, the J call TRBJ2-2; 9 bases align to TRBD1. The trim removed 3 bases at V and 3 bases at J, leaving 4 bases unmatched. Germline assignment: CDR1 KGHDR and CDR2 SFDVKD. CDR3 size: 16 residues.

This clone showed up just once. V gene TRBV15 combines with J gene TRBJ2-2; tentatively, D is TRBD2 (6 bases). This CDR3 is 14 amino acids long. Trimming cost V 5 bases and J 5 bases, with 12 bases left between them. Germline V gene data show CDR1 as LNHNV and CDR2 as YYDKDF (reference sequence). The CDR3 coding sequence is TGTGCCACCAGCGGGGGAGGAAGAACCGGGGAGCTGTTTTTT. Translation gives CATSGGGRTGELFF.